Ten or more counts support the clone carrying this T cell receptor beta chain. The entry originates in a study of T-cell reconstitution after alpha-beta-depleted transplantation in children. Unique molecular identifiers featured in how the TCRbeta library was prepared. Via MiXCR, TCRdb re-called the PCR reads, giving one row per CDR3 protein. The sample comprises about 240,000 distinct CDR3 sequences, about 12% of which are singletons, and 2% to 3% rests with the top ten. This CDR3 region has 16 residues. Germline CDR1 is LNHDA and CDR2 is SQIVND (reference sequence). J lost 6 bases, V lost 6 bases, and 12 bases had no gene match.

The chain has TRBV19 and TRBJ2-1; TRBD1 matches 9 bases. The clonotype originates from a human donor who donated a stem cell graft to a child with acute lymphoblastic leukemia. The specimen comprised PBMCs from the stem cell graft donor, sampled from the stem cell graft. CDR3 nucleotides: TGTGCCAGTAGGAGGGTGGGGACAGGGCCCTCCAATGAGCAGTTCTTC. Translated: CASRRVGTGPSNEQFF.